The T cell receptor (beta chain) under discussion was sequenced for a study of blood T cells in healthy people across ages. A second PCR of 7 to 11 cycles used a sample-barcoded 5' primer and a J-beta primer mix. Each cDNA molecule received a tag from a template-switch adaptor that had 12 random nucleotides. TCRdb analysed the 5' RACE reads with MiXCR anew, one entry per CDR3 protein. The table records about 1.7 million distinct CDR3 sequences, 25% to 30% of them present only once. Points from the study as a whole: Considered underestimates were the diversity estimates obtained from one million T cells. Long-lived donors had more naive CD4+ cells and higher diversity than aged donors.

Total RNA, at least 5 micrograms per sample, came from PBMCs. A few counts support this clonotype. The antigen is unknown. The receptor's source is a woman aged 30 to 39 in good health. The sequencing sample was made of blood.

The CDR3 coding sequence is TGTGCCAGCCGGACTAGCGGGGGCAGTGAGCAGTACTTC. Translating gives CASRTSGGSEQYF. The genes are TRBV19 and TRBJ2-4; 13 bases align to TRBD2. J lost 13 bases, V lost 9 bases, and 9 bases had no gene match. Germline values: CDR1 LNHDA, CDR2 SQIVND (reference sequence). The CDR3 length is 13 residues.